This entry is about one T cell receptor (beta chain). What it binds is not known. The source of the sample is a study of naive and memory T cell subsets. Notes on the study in general: A few larger clonotypes appeared in naive repertoires, especially CD8, possibly memory cells re-expressing CD45RA. Naive and memory subsets had different power law exponents for TCR abundance.

An equimolar mix of two oligonucleotides served as the beta constant-region primer for TRBC1 and TRBC2. The ligated cDNA underwent four PCR rounds using SP2 and nested alpha and beta constant-region primers. TCRdb called the UMI-ligation and nested PCR reads again in MiXCR, with one record for every CDR3 protein. In the table there are approximately 80,000 distinct CDR3 sequences, approximately 9.2% of which are singletons. Germline V CDR1 and CDR2: MGHDK, SYGVNS. V was pared by 6 bases and J by 2 bases, with 1 base of the junction left unmatched. This CDR3 comprises 12 residues. The sequenced sample was naive CD8+ T cells from blood. The origin of this receptor is a human donor in good health. This chain joins TRBV25-1 and TRBJ2-7; 7 positions agree with TRBD2. The CDR3 reads CASRGGAYEQYF. CDR3 sequence (DNA): TGTGCCAGCAGGGGGGGGGCCTACGAGCAGTACTTC.